These 10 T cell receptor beta chains were sequenced from one sample in a study of blood T cell repertoires in COVID-19. Some clones are missing from TCRdb's copy, which holds only in-frame ones; the method was immunoSEQ multiplex PCR. The data contain over 250,000 clones, 83% of them singletons. The sample comprised peripheral blood. These receptors originate from a woman aged 45-65 years who had recovered from COVID-19.

This chain joins TRBV6-6 and TRBJ1-2; D remains ambiguous. This CDR3 has 12 residues. CDR1 MNHNY and CDR2 SVGAGI come from the germline V gene (reference sequence). V lost 8 bases and J 4 bases, leaving 11 bases between the germline ends. The CDR3, as DNA: TGTGCCAGCGGTGACCCGGGCTATGGCTACACCTTC. Translated, it gives CASGDPGYGYTF.

The chain employs TRBV7-2 and TRBJ2-7; D is perhaps TRBD2 (7 bases). The CDR3 consists of 15 residues. V lost 0 bases and J lost 4, with 13 bases in between. Germline loops: CDR1 SGHTA, CDR2 FQGNSA. The CDR3 here is CASSLAGGPLYEQYF. The CDR3 DNA reads TGTGCCAGCAGCTTAGCGGGGGGGCCCCTTTACGAGCAGTACTTC. The variable domain in full, completed from reference TRBV7-2 and TRBJ2-7, reads GAGVSQSPSNKVTEKGKDVELRCDPISGHTALYWYRQSLGQGLEFLIYFQGNSAPDKSGLPSDRFSAERTGGSVSTLTIQRTQQEDSAVYLCASSLAGGPLYEQYFGPGTRLTVT.

The rearrangement joins TRBV7-8 to TRBJ1-6, with a possible D match to TRBD1 (6 bases). Germline V CDR1 and CDR2: SGHVS, FQNEAQ. V dropped 0 bases and J dropped 7 bases, with 10 bases sitting between them. The CDR3 is 15 residues long. CDR3 sequence (DNA): TGTGCCAGCAGCTTAGCGTGGACAGTAAATTCACCCCTCCACTTT. Its protein is CASSLAWTVNSPLHF.

V gene TRBV28 combines with J gene TRBJ2-1, with TRBD2 matching 14 bases. V was clipped by 3 bases and J by 12 bases; unmatched bases: 1. CDR3 length: 13 amino acids. Germline CDR1 is MDHEN and CDR2 is SYDVKM. CDR3 sequence: CASSFGTSGGQFF. The CDR3 nucleotides read TGTGCCAGCAGTTTCGGGACTAGCGGGGGGCAGTTCTTC.

The chain couples TRBV7-2 to TRBJ2-3; no firm D call. This CDR3 spans 11 amino acids. Trimming removed 8 bases from V and 4 bases from J, with 7 bases in between. Germline V CDR1 and CDR2: SGHTA, FQGNSA. The CDR3 nucleotides are TGTGCCAGCCGCAGGTCAGATACGCAGTATTTT. Its protein product is CASRRSDTQYF.

The gene calls are TRBV12-3 or TRBV12-4 and TRBJ2-4; the D is unclear. The CDR3 totals 11 residues. Trimming pared 10 bases from V and 4 bases from J, leaving 8 bases between. The CDR3 DNA sequence: TGTGCCACCGCCCAGAAAAACATTCAGTACTTC. It codes for CATAQKNIQYF.

The V gene is TRBV29-1, the J gene TRBJ2-4, with a weak D call TRBD1 (6 bases). The CDR3 loop spans 13 amino acids. CDR1 SQVTM and CDR2 ANQGSEA come from the germline V gene. The V end lost 6 bases, the J end lost 7 bases, and 16 bases lay between the germline ends. In nucleotides, the CDR3 is TGCAGCGTGGCAGGGGCCGCGGCCAACATTCAGTACTTC. Translating it yields CSVAGAAANIQYF.

The chain combines TRBV7-2 with TRBJ2-7; TRBD1 might be the D (6 bases). The CDR3 runs to 15 residues. Germline V CDR1 and CDR2: SGHTA, FQGNSA. Trimming left V 1 base short and J 3 bases short, with 13 bases between. The chain's CDR3 is CASSLVLWTDYEQYF. The CDR3, as DNA: TGTGCCAGCAGCTTAGTTTTGTGGACAGACTACGAGCAGTACTTC.

This chain uses TRBV5-1 with TRBJ2-7, with 8 bases identical to TRBD1. The CDR3 sequence is 15 residues long. The V and J ends lost 1 base and 7 bases, in that order; junction bases with no gene match: 10. Germline V CDR1 and CDR2: SGHRS, YFSETQ. The CDR3: CASSLSPGGEAEQYF. Here the CDR3 DNA reads TGCGCCAGCAGCTTGAGTCCAGGGGGCGAAGCAGAGCAGTACTTC.

CDR3 loop: CASSIRDIQYF. The CDR3 DNA sequence: TGTGCCAGTTCCATCAGGGACATTCAGTACTTC. This chain connects TRBV19 to TRBJ2-4; a weak D match, TRBD1 (5 bases). In germline, CDR1 is LNHDA, CDR2 SQIVND (reference sequence). The CDR3 length is 11 residues. V was pared by 8 bases and J by 8 bases, with 10 bases between.